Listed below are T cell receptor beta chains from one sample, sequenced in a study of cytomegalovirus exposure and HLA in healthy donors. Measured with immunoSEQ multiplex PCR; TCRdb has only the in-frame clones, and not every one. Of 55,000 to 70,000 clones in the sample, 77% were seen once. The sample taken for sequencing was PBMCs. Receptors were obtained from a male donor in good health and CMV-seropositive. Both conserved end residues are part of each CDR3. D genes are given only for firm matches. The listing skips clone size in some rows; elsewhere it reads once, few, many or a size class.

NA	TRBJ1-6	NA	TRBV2	TGTGCCAGCAGACCCGAGTTGGGGAGCTCCTATAATTCACCCCTCCACTTT	CASRPELGSSYNSPLHF
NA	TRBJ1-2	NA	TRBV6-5	TGTGCCAGCAGTTCGACGGGGAACTATGGCTACACCTTC	CASSSTGNYGYTF
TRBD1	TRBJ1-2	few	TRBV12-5	TGTGCTAGTGGTTTGGGCTGGACAGGCAACTTAGCTAACTATGGCTACACCTTC	CASGLGWTGNLANYGYTF
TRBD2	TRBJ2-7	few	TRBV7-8	TGTGCCAGCAGCTTAGGCCCCAGCGGGGGGAGGAACGAGCAGTACTTC	CASSLGPSGGRNEQYF
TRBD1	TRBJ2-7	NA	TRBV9	TGTGCCAGCAGCGAAGGGACAGCGAGCTCCTACGAGCAGTACTTC	CASSEGTASSYEQYF
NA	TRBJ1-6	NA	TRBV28	TGTGCCAGCACCCAGACAGGTAGCTTATCACCCCTCCACTTT	CASTQTGSLSPLHF
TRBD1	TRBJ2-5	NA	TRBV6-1	TGTGCCAGCAGTGCTGCGACAGGGGGTTATCTCGGACAGTACTTC	CASSAATGGYLGQYF
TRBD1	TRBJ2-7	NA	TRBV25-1	TGTGCCAGCAAGGGGGACAGGGGAATCGACGAGCAGTACTTC	CASKGDRGIDEQYF
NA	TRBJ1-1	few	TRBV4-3	TGCGCCAGCAGCCAGCAGAACGACTTGAACACTGAAGCTTTCTTT	CASSQQNDLNTEAFF
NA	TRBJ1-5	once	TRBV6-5	TGTGCCAGCAGTTACTCGTCCGGCAATCAGCCCCAGCATTTT	CASSYSSGNQPQHF
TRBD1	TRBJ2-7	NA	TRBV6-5	TGTGCCAGCAGTTACGTAGGCAGGGGGAAGGACGAGCAGTACTTC	CASSYVGRGKDEQYF
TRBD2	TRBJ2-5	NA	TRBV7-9	TGTGCCAGCAGCTACTCCGGGGGGGCAGAAGAGACCCAGTACTTC	CASSYSGGAEETQYF
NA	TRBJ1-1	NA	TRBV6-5	TGTGCCAGCAGAGGACTGAGAATGAACACTGAAGCTTTCTTT	CASRGLRMNTEAFF
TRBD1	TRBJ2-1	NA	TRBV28	TGTGCCAGCAGTTTTCCAACAGGGGTGAAGTCTGAGCAGTTCTTC	CASSFPTGVKSEQFF
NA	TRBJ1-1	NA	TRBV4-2	TGTGCCAGCAGCCAAGGACAGGCGAACACTGAAGCTTTCTTT	CASSQGQANTEAFF
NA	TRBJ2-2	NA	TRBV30	TGTGCCTGGCACTCGGGTCCTACTATCGGGGAGCTGTTTTTT	CAWHSGPTIGELFF
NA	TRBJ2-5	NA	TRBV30	TGTGCCTGGAGTACGGACCAAGAGACCCAGTACTTC	CAWSTDQETQYF
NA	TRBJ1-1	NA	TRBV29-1	TGCAGCGTTGTAGGGGAGAACACTGAAGCTTTCTTT	CSVVGENTEAFF
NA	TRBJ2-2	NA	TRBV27	TGTGCCAGCAGTTTTGGCCGGGACACCGGGGAGCTGTTTTTT	CASSFGRDTGELFF
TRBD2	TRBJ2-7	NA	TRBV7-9	TGTGCCAGCAGCGCCGGGACTAGCGGGGGCTCCCCCTACTTC	CASSAGTSGGSPYF
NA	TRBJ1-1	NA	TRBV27	TGTGCCAGCAGTTTGTTCAGGAACACTGAAGCTTTCTTT	CASSLFRNTEAFF
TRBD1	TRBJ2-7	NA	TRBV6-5	TGTGCCAGCAGTCCCCCGGACAGGGGCTACGAGCAGTACTTC	CASSPPDRGYEQYF
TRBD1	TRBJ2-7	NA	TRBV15	TGTGCCACCAGCAGGTTGACAGGGGGCTACGAGCAGTACTTC	CATSRLTGGYEQYF
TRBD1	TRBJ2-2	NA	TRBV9	TGTGCCAGCAGCCGGGATGGACAGGGCGGAGGGGAGCTGTTTTTT	CASSRDGQGGGELFF
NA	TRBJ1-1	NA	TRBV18	TGTGCCAGCTCACCACCCGGGGGGCGGACTGAAGCTTTCTTT	CASSPPGGRTEAFF
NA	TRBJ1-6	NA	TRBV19	TGTGCCAGTACGTATAGCTCCTATAATTCACCCCTCCACTTT	CASTYSSYNSPLHF